This T cell receptor beta chain was sequenced for a study of cytomegalovirus exposure and HLA in healthy donors. This CDR3 comprises 14 residues. Germline lookup yields CDR1 MDHEN and CDR2 SYDVKM. Deletions cut 3 bases from V and 4 bases from J, with 12 bases between. Notes on the study in general: An observed cluster of highly shared sequence variants was recorded as a likely sequencing artifact.

This clone has just a few counts. Its antigen is currently unknown. 60 Vbeta and 13 Jbeta primers were used in PCR. Libraries were prepared by immunoSEQ multiplex PCR; TCRdb keeps only in-frame clonotypes and omits some of them. The sample yields about 89,000 clones, around two thirds seen once. This TCR came from a male donor in good health and CMV-seronegative. Specimen: PBMCs. The chain has TRBV28 and TRBJ1-2, with D possibly TRBD1 on 5 matching bases. In DNA form, the CDR3 reads TGTGCCAGCAGTTTCCAGGGTCTTAGCTATGGCTACACCTTC. Translated: CASSFQGLSYGYTF.